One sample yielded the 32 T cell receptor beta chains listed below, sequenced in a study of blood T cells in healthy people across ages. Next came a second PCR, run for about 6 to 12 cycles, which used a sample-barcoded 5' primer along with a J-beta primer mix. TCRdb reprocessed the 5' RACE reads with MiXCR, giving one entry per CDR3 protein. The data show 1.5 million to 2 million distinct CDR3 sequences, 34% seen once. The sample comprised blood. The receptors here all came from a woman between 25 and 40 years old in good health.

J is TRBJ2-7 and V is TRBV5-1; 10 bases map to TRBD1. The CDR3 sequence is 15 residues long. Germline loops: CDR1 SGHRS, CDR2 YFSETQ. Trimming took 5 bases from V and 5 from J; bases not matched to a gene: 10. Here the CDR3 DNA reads TGCGCCAGCAGGGAAACGGGACAGGGGATCGACGAGCAGTACTTC. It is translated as CASRETGQGIDEQYF. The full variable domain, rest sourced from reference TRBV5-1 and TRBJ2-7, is KAGVTQTPRYLIKTRGQQVTLSCSPISGHRSVSWYQQTPGQGLQFLFEYFSETQRNKGNFPGRFSGRQFSNSRSEMNVSTLELGDSALYLCASRETGQGIDEQYFGPGTRLTVT.

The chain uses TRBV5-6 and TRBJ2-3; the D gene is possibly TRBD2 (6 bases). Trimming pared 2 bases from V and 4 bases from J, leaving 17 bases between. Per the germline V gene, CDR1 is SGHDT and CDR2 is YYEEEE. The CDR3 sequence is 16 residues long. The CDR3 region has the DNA TGTGCCAGCAGCTTCAGACTAGACGGGCTCGCAGATACGCAGTATTTT. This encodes CASSFRLDGLADTQYF. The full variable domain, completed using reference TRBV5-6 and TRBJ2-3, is DAGVTQSPTHLIKTRGQQVTLRCSPKSGHDTVSWYQQALGQGPQFIFQYYEEEERQRGNFPDRFSGHQFPNYSSELNVNALLLGDSALYLCASSFRLDGLADTQYFGPGTRLTVL.

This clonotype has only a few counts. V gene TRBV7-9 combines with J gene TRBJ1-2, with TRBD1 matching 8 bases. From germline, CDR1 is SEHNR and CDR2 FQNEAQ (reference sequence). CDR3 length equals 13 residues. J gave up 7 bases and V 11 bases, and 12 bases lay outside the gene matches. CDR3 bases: TGTGCCGGGTGGACAGGGCGACTCGGTGGCTACACCTTC. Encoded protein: CAGWTGRLGGYTF.

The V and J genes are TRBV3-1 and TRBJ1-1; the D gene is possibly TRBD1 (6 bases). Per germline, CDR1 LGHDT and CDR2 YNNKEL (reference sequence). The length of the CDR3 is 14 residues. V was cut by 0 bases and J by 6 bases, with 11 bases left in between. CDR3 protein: CASSQDRAGAEAFF. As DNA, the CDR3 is TGTGCCAGCAGCCAAGATCGGGCAGGGGCTGAAGCTTTCTTT. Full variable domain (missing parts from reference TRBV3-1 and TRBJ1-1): DTAVSQTPKYLVTQMGNDKSIKCEQNLGHDTMYWYKQDSKKFLKIMFSYNNKELIINETVPNRFSPKSPDKAHLNLHINSLELGDSAVYFCASSQDRAGAEAFFGQGTRLTVV.

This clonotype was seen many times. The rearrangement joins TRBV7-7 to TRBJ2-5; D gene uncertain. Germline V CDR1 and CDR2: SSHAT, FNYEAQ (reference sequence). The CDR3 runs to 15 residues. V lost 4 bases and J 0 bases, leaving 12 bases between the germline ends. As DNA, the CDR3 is TGTGCCAGCAGCTCGGGTAGGACCTACCAAGAGACCCAGTACTTC. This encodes CASSSGRTYQETQYF.

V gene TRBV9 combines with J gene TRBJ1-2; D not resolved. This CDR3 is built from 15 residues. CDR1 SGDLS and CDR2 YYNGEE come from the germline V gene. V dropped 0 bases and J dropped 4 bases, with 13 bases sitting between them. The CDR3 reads CASSVESDFSYGYTF. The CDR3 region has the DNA TGTGCCAGCAGCGTAGAGTCAGATTTTTCCTATGGCTACACCTTC.

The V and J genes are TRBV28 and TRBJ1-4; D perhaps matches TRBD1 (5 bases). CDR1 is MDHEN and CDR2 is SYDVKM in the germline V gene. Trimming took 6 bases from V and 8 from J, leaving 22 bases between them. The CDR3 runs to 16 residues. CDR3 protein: CASRGGTLGKIEKLFF. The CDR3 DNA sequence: TGTGCCAGCAGGGGGGGGACTTTGGGCAAGATAGAAAAACTGTTTTTT.

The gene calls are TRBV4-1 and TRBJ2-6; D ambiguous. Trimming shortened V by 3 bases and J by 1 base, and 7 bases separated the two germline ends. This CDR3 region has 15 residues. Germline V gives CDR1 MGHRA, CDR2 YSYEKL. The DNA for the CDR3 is TGCGCCAGCAGCCAGGGTGCTTCTGGGGCCAACGTCCTGACTTTC. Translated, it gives CASSQGASGANVLTF.

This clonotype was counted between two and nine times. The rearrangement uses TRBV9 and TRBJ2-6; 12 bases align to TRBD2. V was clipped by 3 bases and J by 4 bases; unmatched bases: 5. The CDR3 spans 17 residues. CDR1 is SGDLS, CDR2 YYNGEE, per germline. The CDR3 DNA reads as TGTGCCAGCAGCGCGACTAGCGGGAGCACAGGGGCCAACGTCCTGACTTTC. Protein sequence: CASSATSGSTGANVLTF.

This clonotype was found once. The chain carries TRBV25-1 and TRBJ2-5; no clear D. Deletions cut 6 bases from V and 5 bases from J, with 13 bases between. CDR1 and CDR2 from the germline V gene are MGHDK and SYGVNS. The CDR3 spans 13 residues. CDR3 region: CASSRKGWETQYF. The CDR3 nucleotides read TGTGCCAGCAGCAGGAAGGGTTGGGAGACCCAGTACTTC.

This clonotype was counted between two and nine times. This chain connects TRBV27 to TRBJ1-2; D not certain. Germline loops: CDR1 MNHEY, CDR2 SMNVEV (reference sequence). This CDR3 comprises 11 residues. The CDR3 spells CVPHGGYGYTF. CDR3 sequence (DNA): TGTGTACCCCACGGTGGCTATGGCTACACCTTC.

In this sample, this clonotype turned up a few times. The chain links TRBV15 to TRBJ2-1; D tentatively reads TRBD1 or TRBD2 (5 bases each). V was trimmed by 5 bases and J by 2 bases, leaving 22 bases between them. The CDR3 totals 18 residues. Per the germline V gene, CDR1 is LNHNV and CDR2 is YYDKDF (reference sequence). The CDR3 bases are TGTGCCACCAGCGGGGGAACCTCCCATGGGGTCCCCTACAATGAGCAGTTCTTC. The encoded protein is CATSGGTSHGVPYNEQFF.

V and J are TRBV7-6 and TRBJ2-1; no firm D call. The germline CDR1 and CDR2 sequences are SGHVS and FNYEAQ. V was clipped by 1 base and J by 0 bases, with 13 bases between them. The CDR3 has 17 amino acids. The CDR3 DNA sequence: TGTGCCAGCAGCTTAGGTCGGGCTCCAAGCTCCTACAATGAGCAGTTCTTC. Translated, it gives CASSLGRAPSSYNEQFF.

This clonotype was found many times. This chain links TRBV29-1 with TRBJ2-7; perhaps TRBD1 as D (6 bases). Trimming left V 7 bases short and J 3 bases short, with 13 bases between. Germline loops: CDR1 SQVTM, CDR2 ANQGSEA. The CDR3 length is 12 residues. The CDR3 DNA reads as TGCAGCGCAGGGGTCACATACTACGAGCAGTACTTC. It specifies CSAGVTYYEQYF.

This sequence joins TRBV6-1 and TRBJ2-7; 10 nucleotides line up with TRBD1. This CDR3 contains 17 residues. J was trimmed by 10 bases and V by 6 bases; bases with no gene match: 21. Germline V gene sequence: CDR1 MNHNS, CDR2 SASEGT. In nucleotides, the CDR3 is TGTGCCAGCAGCCCCACCTCGGGACAGGGGCGGGTTGGCGAACAGTACTTC. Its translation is CASSPTSGQGRVGEQYF.

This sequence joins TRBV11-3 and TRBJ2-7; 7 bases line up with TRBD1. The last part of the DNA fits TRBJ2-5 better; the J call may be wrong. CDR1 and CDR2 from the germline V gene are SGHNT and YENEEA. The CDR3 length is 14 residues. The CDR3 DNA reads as TGTGCCAGCCCAATCCCGGGACAGCAAGAGACCCAGTACTTC. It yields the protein CASPIPGQQETQYF.

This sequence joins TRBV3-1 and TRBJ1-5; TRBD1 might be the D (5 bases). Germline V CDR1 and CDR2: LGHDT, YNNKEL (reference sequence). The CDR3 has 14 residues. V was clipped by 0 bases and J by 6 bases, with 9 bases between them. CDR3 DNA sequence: TGTGCCAGCAGCCAAGAGGGGGTTGGTCAGCCCCAGCATTTT. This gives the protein CASSQEGVGQPQHF. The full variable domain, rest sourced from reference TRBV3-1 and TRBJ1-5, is DTAVSQTPKYLVTQMGNDKSIKCEQNLGHDTMYWYKQDSKKFLKIMFSYNNKELIINETVPNRFSPKSPDKAHLNLHINSLELGDSAVYFCASSQEGVGQPQHFGDGTRLSIL.

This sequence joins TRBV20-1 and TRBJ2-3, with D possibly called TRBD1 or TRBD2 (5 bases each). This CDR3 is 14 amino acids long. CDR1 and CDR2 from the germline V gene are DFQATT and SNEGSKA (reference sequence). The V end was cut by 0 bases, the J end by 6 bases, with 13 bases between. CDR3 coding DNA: TGCAGTGCTAGAGACCAATGGGGGTTGGATACGCAGTATTTT. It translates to CSARDQWGLDTQYF.

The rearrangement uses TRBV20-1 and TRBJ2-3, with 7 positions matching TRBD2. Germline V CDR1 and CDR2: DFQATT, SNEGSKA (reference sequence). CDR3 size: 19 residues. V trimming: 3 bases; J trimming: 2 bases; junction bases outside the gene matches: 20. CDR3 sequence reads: CSASFGYRVRLAVTDTQYF. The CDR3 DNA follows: TGCAGTGCTAGTTTTGGGTATAGGGTCAGGCTAGCGGTCACAGATACGCAGTATTTT.

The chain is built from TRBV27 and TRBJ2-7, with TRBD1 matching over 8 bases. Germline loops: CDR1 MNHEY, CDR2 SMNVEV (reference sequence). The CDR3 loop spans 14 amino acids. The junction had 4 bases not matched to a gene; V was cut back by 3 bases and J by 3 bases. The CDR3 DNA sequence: TGTGCCAGCAGTTTGGACAGGGTAGGCTACGAGCAGTACTTC. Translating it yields CASSLDRVGYEQYF.

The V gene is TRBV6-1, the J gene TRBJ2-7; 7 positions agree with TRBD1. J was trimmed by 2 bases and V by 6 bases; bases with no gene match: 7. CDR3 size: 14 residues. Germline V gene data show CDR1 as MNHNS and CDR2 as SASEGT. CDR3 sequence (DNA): TGTGCCAGCAGGGCAAGGGGGCTAGCCTACGAGCAGTACTTC. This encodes CASRARGLAYEQYF.

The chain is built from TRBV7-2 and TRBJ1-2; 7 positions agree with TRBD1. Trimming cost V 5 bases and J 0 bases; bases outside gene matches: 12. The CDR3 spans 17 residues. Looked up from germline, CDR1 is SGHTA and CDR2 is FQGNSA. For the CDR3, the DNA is TGTGCCAGCAGCCTGAACGCGGGGACAGCAGCTAACTATGGCTACACCTTC. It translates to CASSLNAGTAANYGYTF.

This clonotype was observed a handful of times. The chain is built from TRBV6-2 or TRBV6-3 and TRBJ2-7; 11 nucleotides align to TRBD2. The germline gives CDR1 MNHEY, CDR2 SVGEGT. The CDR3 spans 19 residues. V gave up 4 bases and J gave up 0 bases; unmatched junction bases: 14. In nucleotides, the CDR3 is TGTGCCAGCAGTTCCCCGGGGCTAGCGGGGGGCCGGAGCTCCTACGAGCAGTACTTC. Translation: CASSSPGLAGGRSSYEQYF.

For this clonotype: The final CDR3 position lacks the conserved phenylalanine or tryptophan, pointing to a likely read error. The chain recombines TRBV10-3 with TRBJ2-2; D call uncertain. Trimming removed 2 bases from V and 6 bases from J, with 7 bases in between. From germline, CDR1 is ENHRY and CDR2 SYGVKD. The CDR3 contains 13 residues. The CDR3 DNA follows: TGTGCCATCAGTGAGATGGGATCCGGGGAGCTGTTTTGT. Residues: CAISEMGSGELFC.

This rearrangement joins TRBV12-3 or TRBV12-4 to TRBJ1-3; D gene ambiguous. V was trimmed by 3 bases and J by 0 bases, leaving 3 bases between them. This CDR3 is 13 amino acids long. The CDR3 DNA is TGTGCCAGCAGTTTGACCTCTGGAAACACCATATATTTT. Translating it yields CASSLTSGNTIYF.

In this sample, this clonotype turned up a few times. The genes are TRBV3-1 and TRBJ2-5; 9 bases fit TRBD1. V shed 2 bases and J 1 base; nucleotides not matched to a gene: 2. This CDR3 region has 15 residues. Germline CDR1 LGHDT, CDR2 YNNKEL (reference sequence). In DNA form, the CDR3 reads TGTGCCAGCAGCCAATCGGGACAGGGCCAAGAGACCCAGTACTTC. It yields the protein CASSQSGQGQETQYF.

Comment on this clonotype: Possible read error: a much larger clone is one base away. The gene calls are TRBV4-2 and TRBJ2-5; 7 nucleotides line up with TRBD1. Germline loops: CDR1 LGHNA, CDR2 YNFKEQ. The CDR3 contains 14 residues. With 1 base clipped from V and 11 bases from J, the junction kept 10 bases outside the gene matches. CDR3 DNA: TGTGCCAGCAGCCAAGGACAGGGCAACGATGAGCAGTACTTC. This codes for CASSQGQGNDEQYF.

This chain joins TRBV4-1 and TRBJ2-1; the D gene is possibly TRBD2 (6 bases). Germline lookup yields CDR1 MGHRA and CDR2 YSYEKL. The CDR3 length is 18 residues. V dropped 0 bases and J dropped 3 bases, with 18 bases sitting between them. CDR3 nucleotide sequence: TGCGCCAGCAGCCAAGATCCCCAAAGGAGGGCGTTCTACAATGAGCAGTTCTTC. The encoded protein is CASSQDPQRRAFYNEQFF.

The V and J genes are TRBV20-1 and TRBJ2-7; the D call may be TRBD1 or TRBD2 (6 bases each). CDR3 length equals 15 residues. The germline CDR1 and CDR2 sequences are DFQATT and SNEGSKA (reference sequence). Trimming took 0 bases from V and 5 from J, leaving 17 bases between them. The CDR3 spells CSARDSRGASDEQYF. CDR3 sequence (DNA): TGCAGTGCTAGAGATAGTAGGGGGGCTAGCGACGAGCAGTACTTC.

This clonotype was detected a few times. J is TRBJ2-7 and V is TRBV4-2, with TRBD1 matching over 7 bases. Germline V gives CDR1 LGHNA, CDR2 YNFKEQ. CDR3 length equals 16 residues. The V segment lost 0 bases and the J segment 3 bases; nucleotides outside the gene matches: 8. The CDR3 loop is CASSQEFGTAFYEQYF. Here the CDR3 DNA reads TGTGCCAGCAGCCAAGAGTTCGGGACAGCATTCTACGAGCAGTACTTC.

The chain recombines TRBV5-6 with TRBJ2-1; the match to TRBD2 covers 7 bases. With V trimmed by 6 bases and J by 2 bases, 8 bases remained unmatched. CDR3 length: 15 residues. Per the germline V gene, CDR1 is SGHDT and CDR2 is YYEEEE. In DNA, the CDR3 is TGTGCCAGCACTATCCTAGCGGATCCCTACAATGAGCAGTTCTTC. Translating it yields CASTILADPYNEQFF.

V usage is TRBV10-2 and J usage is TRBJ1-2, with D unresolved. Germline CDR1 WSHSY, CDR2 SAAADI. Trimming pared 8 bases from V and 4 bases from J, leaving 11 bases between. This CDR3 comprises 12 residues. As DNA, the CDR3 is TGCGCCAGCGGGGAGGGAGTCTATGGCTACACCTTC. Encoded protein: CASGEGVYGYTF.